This T cell receptor beta chain was found in a study of human T cells and chemical hapten exposure. Time point meaning: patch test 3, about 24 weeks after DPC sensitization. The treatment denotes: therapeutic diphenylcyclopropenone sensitization with weekly scalp DPC. The CDR3 is 12 residues long. Deletions cut 8 bases from V and 12 bases from J, with 17 bases between. From germline, CDR1 is MGHDK and CDR2 SYGVNS. MiXCR, run by TCRdb on the RACE reads, gives a single entry per CDR3 protein. The profile shows roughly 200,000 distinct CDR3 sequences, under 25% of them singletons. This chain connects TRBV25-1 to TRBJ2-1; D may match TRBD1 or TRBD2 (5 bases each). The sample was whole blood, taken in connection with sensitization to the hapten diphenylcyclopropenone (DPC). The TCR comes from a woman aged 40 to 49 with alopecia areata. Some clones in this sample may be carry-over from other donors' samples. The CDR3 loop reads CASGGRLNRQFF. CDR3 nucleotides: TGTGCCAGCGGGGGACGTCTAAATCGGCAGTTCTTC.